The entry below describes one T cell receptor (beta chain). Its antigen is unidentified. The data derive from a study of blood T cells in healthy people across ages. Study background: About one barcoded beta molecule was captured per two T cells (by template switching).

General study findings and limits: Donors of long life had a larger count of naive CD4+ cells and greater diversity than aged donors. Unsorted PBMC input precluded a conclusive naive versus antigen-experienced comparison.

Germline trimming cut 7 bases from V and 7 bases from J; bases unmatched to any gene: 7. CDR1 SNHLY and CDR2 FYNNEI come from the germline V gene. The CDR3 totals 13 residues. A second PCR, run for about 6 to 12 cycles, used a sample-barcoded 5' primer plus a J-beta primer mix. Carrying 12 random nucleotides, a template-switch adaptor labeled each individual cDNA molecule. Via MiXCR, TCRdb re-called the 5' RACE reads, giving one row per CDR3 protein. The table lists under 850,000 distinct CDR3 sequences, about 37% of them singletons. Sequenced material: blood. The V and J genes are TRBV2 and TRBJ2-7; 10 nucleotides align to TRBD1. The source is a man aged 18-30 years in good health. CDR3 loop: CASKDRGRQEQYF. The CDR3 DNA reads TGTGCCAGCAAAGACAGGGGGCGGCAGGAGCAGTACTTC.